This T cell receptor beta chain appears in the sequencing data of a study of blood T cell repertoires in COVID-19. Study overall: Material from acute and convalescent COVID-19 was sourced from the United States, Italy and Spain. PBMCs, B-cell-depleted T cells, or T cells were the source of the cDNA or gDNA that made up the material.

As originally analysed: Reference gene primer amplification gave nucleated cell count estimates. Sequencing was performed with immunoSEQ multiplex PCR; in TCRdb, only in-frame clones are kept and a portion is missing. D and trimming come from the DNA, and the V and J calls and clone size come from that table. This sample has fewer than 90,000 clones, with about nine tenths found just once. The CDR3 runs to 15 residues. CDR1 is LGHDT and CDR2 is YNNKEL in the germline V gene (reference sequence). The junction had 9 bases not matched to a gene; V was cut back by 6 bases and J by 6 bases. The specimen sequenced was peripheral blood. The genes are TRBV3-1 (or the pseudogene TRBV3-2) and TRBJ1-1; 11 nucleotides match TRBD1. This receptor was identified in a male donor with acute or convalescent COVID-19. The chain's CDR3 is CASRGSGQGASEAFF. Written as DNA, the CDR3 is TGTGCCAGCAGGGGTTCCGGACAGGGGGCTTCTGAAGCTTTCTTT.